The 15 T cell receptor beta chains presented below share a single source sample, sequenced in a study of a mutant IDH1 vaccine in newly diagnosed glioma. Indicated time point: baseline, week 1 (first vaccination visit). The treatment is: pre-vaccination baseline after standard-of-care therapy. Repertoires were generated with immunoSEQ multiplex PCR, while TCRdb's copy carries only in-frame clones and drops some. The sample carries about 68,000 clones, 60% to 85% recorded once. Source: PBMCs, taken from a glioma patient treated with radiotherapy, temozolomide or both. Receptors were obtained from a man over 45 with glioma.

The chain is built from TRBV7-9 and TRBJ1-4; TRBD1 might be the D (6 bases). Trimming left V 5 bases short and J 6 bases short, with 16 bases between. The CDR3 loop spans 15 amino acids. Germline V CDR1 and CDR2: SEHNR, FQNEAQ (reference sequence). The CDR3 bases are TGTGCCAGCAGCCTCCCCCAGGGGCTGGATGAAAAACTGTTTTTT. Translating gives CASSLPQGLDEKLFF.

The rearrangement uses TRBV30 and TRBJ1-5, with 9 bases that match TRBD1. The V segment lost 3 bases and the J segment 12 bases; nucleotides outside the gene matches: 24. The CDR3 spans 18 residues. In germline, CDR1 is GTSNPN, CDR2 SVGIG (reference sequence). The CDR3 nucleotides are TGTGCCTGGAGCCGGGACAGGGTGGGCCCAGAACGTGCCCTGGTCCAGCATTTT. Translated, it gives CAWSRDRVGPERALVQHF.

The genes are TRBV9 and TRBJ1-2; 8 bases match TRBD1. The CDR3 has 15 residues. Germline trimming cut 0 bases from V and 8 bases from J; bases unmatched to any gene: 9. In germline, CDR1 is SGDLS, CDR2 YYNGEE. The CDR3 sequence is CASSVEDRAPRGYTF. The CDR3 DNA is TGTGCCAGCAGCGTAGAGGACAGGGCCCCTCGGGGCTACACCTTC.

The chain has TRBV2 and TRBJ2-1; D remains unclear. The CDR3 consists of 13 residues. V was clipped by 6 bases and J by 9 bases, with 15 bases between them. CDR1 is SNHLY, CDR2 FYNNEI, per germline. CDR3 sequence: CASRDLLGGEQFF. CDR3 coding DNA: TGTGCCAGCAGGGACCTCCTGGGTGGTGAGCAGTTCTTC.

J is TRBJ2-2 and V is TRBV19; D assignment may be TRBD1 or TRBD2 (5 bases each). CDR1 and CDR2 (germline): LNHDA, SQIVND (reference sequence). Trimming took off 5 bases at V and 1 base at J, with 14 bases between the two ends. CDR3 length equals 16 residues. This chain's CDR3 is CASSPGTGLNTGELFF. CDR3 DNA: TGTGCCAGTAGTCCCGGGACCGGATTGAACACCGGGGAGCTGTTTTTT.

V is TRBV6-1 and J is TRBJ1-2; TRBD1 might be the D (5 bases). CDR3 length equals 15 residues. The V gene lost 6 bases and the J gene lost 2 bases, with 16 bases spanning the gap. Germline values: CDR1 MNHNS, CDR2 SASEGT. As DNA, the CDR3 is TGTGCCAGCAGCGTTTCCGGGACCGTCAACTATGGCTACACCTTC. It translates to CASSVSGTVNYGYTF.

This chain connects TRBV6-5 to TRBJ2-2, with 9 bases lining up with TRBD2. J lost 2 bases, V lost 6 bases, and 4 bases had no gene match. From germline, CDR1 is MNHEY and CDR2 SVGAGI. CDR3 size: 15 residues. The CDR3 nucleotides are TGTGCCAGCAGCCTGACTAGCGGTAACACCGGGGAGCTGTTTTTT. Translated, it gives CASSLTSGNTGELFF.

The CDR3 bases are TGTGCCAGCTCACCAGTCGGACGGACGCTGCAGTTCTTC. It translates to CASSPVGRTLQFF. The chain uses TRBV18 and TRBJ2-1, with no clear D. Germline loops: CDR1 KGHSH, CDR2 LQKENI. Trimming took 2 bases from V and 12 from J, leaving 14 bases between them. The CDR3 contains 13 residues.

The sample holds many counts of this clone. The V call is TRBV7-8, the J call TRBJ2-7; TRBD2 matches 9 bases. Germline CDR1 SGHVS, CDR2 FQNEAQ. With 5 bases clipped from V and 4 bases from J, the junction kept 12 bases outside the gene matches. The length of the CDR3 is 16 residues. CDR3 DNA: TGTGCCAGCAGCCTAACTCAGAAGCGGGGGGCGTACGAGCAGTACTTC. This gives the protein CASSLTQKRGAYEQYF.

V gene TRBV27 combines with J gene TRBJ1-1; no definite D call. Germline V gene sequence: CDR1 MNHEY, CDR2 SMNVEV (reference sequence). V was shortened by 6 bases and J by 1 base, with 12 bases between the two germline ends. There are 14 residues in the CDR3. The chain's CDR3 is CASSRSPRNTEAFF. The CDR3 region has the DNA TGTGCCAGCAGCCGGTCTCCAAGGAACACTGAAGCTTTCTTT.

The J gene is TRBJ1-2, the V gene TRBV6-1; 9 nucleotides line up with TRBD1. The length of the CDR3 is 14 residues. The V and J ends lost 5 bases and 3 bases, in that order; junction bases with no gene match: 4. Germline V gene data show CDR1 as MNHNS and CDR2 as SASEGT. The CDR3 protein is CASSSRTGDYGYTF. The CDR3 bases are TGTGCCAGCAGTTCCCGGACAGGGGACTATGGCTACACCTTC.

The V gene is TRBV7-2, the J gene TRBJ1-4, with D possibly TRBD1 on 5 matching bases. The CDR3 consists of 15 residues. V was clipped by 1 base and J by 8 bases, with 14 bases between them. Germline V gene sequence: CDR1 SGHTA, CDR2 FQGNSA. CDR3 sequence (DNA): TGTGCCAGCAGCTTAGTCGGCAGGGAGGGGGAAAAACTGTTTTTT. Protein sequence: CASSLVGREGEKLFF.

The V and J genes are TRBV7-2 and TRBJ1-1; D may be TRBD1 (5 bases). Germline values: CDR1 SGHTA, CDR2 FQGNSA. This CDR3 is 13 amino acids long. V was trimmed by 5 bases and J by 5 bases, leaving 12 bases between them. The DNA for the CDR3 is TGTGCCAGCAGCCTCACAAGGACAACTGAAGCTTTCTTT. Protein product: CASSLTRTTEAFF.

This clone was counted a single time. The chain combines TRBV29-1 with TRBJ2-7; 10 nucleotides line up with TRBD2. The CDR3 is 13 amino acids. The germline V gene encodes CDR1 SQVTM and CDR2 ANQGSEA. The V gene end was trimmed by 5 bases and the J gene end by 4 bases; junction bases not matched to a gene: 5. DNA for the CDR3: TGCAGCGTTTGGACTAGCGGTGGATACGAGCAGTACTTC. It yields the protein CSVWTSGGYEQYF.

This chain uses TRBV6-5 with TRBJ2-5; D unresolved. The CDR3 sequence is 15 residues long. V was shortened by 2 bases and J by 5 bases, with 15 bases between the two germline ends. Germline-derived CDR1 and CDR2 are MNHEY and SVGAGI. The CDR3 DNA follows: TGTGCCAGCAGTTACCGGGCTAGTCGCGGTGAGACCCAGTACTTC. This gives the protein CASSYRASRGETQYF.